The sequence of this T cell receptor beta chain was determined in a study of patients and donors after allogeneic stem cell transplantation. One entry per CDR3 protein, called by TCRdb with MiXCR from the RT-PCR reads. Of 400,000 to 500,000 distinct CDR3 sequences in the sample, roughly 17% were seen once. Germline lookup yields CDR1 MNHNY and CDR2 SVGAGI (reference sequence). V was pared by 2 bases and J by 4 bases, with 8 bases between. The CDR3 is 13 amino acids. The chain joins TRBV6-6 to TRBJ2-5; D remains unclear. Sequenced sample: blood, either unsorted or a sorted T cell fraction (not recorded which). The sequence derives from a human donor who was either an allogeneic HSCT recipient or a stem cell or donor lymphocyte infusion donor (not recorded which). It is not recorded whose cells these are; they may come from a transplant donor. CDR3 sequence (DNA): TGTGCCAGCAGTTACGGACCCCCAGAGACCCAGTACTTC. It encodes CASSYGPPETQYF.